Shown below are 2 T cell receptor beta chains from a single sample sequenced in a study of T cell changes during pregnancy in multiple sclerosis. The table came from immunoSEQ multiplex PCR; TCRdb's copy has only in-frame clones and leaves some out. The sample carries around 63,000 clones, 75% to 95% recorded once. Specimen: peripheral blood, collected after pregnancy. These receptor sequences come from a female donor in good health, enrolled as a control in a pregnancy study.

This chain joins TRBV10-3 and TRBJ1-2; tentatively, D is TRBD1 (5 bases). The CDR3 is 15 amino acids. Trimming took off 4 bases at V and 0 bases at J, with 12 bases between the two ends. CDR1 and CDR2 (germline): ENHRY, SYGVKD. The CDR3 bases are TGTGCCATCAGTGTAGACAGTCAGACTAACTATGGCTACACCTTC. It encodes CAISVDSQTNYGYTF.

CDR3 region: CAWSRGLSYNEQFF. In nucleotides, the CDR3 is TGTGCCTGGAGTCGGGGTCTCTCCTACAATGAGCAGTTCTTC. The chain joins TRBV30 to TRBJ2-1; a possible D gene is TRBD2 (5 bases). The V gene's germline CDR1 is GTSNPN and CDR2 SVGIG (reference sequence). This CDR3 comprises 14 residues. Trimming shortened V by 2 bases and J by 0 bases, and 8 bases separated the two germline ends.